This note documents a single T cell receptor beta chain sequence. The data were produced by immunoSEQ multiplex PCR, yet TCRdb's version contains in-frame clones alone and is incomplete. The data show fewer than 300,000 clones, with 82% seen just once and around 2.9% held by the top ten. The entry originates in a study of blood T cell repertoires in COVID-19. Study as a whole: T cells, B-cell-depleted T cells, or PBMCs supplied cDNA or gDNA.

This receptor was taken from a woman aged 18-29 years with acute or convalescent COVID-19. Specimen: peripheral blood.

CDR3 DNA sequence: TGTGCCAGCAGCATCCGACAGGGTAGCACTGAAGCTTTCTTT. Protein sequence: CASSIRQGSTEAFF. The chain joins TRBV14 to TRBJ1-1; 7 bases match TRBD1. This CDR3 has 14 residues. CDR1 and CDR2 from the germline V gene are SGHDN and FVKESK. The ends lost 5 bases at V and 4 bases at J; junction bases unmatched: 7.